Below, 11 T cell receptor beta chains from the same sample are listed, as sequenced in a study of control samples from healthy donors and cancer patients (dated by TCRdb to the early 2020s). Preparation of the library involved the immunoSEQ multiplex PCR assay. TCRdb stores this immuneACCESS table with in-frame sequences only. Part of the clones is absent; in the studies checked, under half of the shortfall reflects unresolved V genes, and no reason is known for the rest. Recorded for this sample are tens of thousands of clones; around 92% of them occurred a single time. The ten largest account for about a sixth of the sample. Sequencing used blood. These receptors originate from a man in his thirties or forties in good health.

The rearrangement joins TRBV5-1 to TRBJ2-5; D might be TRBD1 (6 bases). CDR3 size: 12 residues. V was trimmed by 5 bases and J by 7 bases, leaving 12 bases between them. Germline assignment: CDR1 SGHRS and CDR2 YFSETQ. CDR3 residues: CASRSQGPTQYF. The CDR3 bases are TGCGCCAGCAGGAGTCAGGGGCCGACCCAGTACTTC.

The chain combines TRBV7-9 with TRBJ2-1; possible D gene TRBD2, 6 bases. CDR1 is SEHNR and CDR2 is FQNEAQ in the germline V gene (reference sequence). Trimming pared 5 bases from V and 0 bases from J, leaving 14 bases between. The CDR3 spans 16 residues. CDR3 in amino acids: CASSTWGESSYNEQFF. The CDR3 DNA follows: TGTGCCAGCAGCACCTGGGGGGAGAGCTCCTACAATGAGCAGTTCTTC.

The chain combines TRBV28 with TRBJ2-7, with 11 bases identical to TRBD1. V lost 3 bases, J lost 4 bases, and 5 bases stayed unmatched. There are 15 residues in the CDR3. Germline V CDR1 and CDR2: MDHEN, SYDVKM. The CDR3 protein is CASSFSGTGGYEQYF. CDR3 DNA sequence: TGTGCCAGCAGTTTCTCGGGGACAGGGGGGTACGAGCAGTACTTC. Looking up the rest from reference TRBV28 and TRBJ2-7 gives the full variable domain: DVKVTQSSRYLVKRTGEKVFLECVQDMDHENMFWYRQDPGLGLRLIYFSYDVKMKEKGDIPEGYSVSREKKERFSLILESASTNQTSMYLCASSFSGTGGYEQYFGPGTRLTVT.

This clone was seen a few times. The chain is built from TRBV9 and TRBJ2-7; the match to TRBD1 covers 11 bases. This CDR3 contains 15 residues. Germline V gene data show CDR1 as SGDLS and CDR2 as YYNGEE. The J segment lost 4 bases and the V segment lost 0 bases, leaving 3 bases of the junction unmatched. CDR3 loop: CASSVDGTGGYEQYF. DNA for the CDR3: TGTGCCAGCAGCGTAGACGGGACAGGGGGATACGAGCAGTACTTC.

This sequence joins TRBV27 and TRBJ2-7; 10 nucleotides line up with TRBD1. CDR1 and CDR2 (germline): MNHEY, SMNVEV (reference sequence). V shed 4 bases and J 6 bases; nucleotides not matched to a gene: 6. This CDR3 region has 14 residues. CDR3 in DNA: TGTGCCAGCAGTTCCGGGACAGGGGCACGCGAGCAGTACTTC. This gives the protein CASSSGTGAREQYF.

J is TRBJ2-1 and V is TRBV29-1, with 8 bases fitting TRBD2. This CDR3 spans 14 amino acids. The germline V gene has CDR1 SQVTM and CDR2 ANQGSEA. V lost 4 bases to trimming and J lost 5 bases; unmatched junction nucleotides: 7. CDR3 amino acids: CSVGALAVDNEQFF. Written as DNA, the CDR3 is TGCAGCGTTGGGGCACTAGCGGTGGACAATGAGCAGTTCTTC.

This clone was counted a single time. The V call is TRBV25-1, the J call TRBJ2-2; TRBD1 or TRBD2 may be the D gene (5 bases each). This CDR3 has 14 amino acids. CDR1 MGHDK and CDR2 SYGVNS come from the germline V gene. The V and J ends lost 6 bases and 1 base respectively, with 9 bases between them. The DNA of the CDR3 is TGTGCCAGCAGAAGGGACGGGAACACCGGGGAGCTGTTTTTT. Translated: CASRRDGNTGELFF.

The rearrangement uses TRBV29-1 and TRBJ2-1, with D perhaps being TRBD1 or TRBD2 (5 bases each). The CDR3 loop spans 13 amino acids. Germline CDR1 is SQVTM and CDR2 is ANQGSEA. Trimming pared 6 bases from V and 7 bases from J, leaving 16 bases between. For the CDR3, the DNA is TGCAGCGTGGGACCCCTAGTGGTAAATGAGCAGTTCTTC. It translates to CSVGPLVVNEQFF.

As DNA, the CDR3 is TGTGCCAGCAGCCCGTATGGGGCGGGAGAAGAGACCCAGTACTTC. Translating it yields CASSPYGAGEETQYF. V and J are TRBV7-3 and TRBJ2-5, with TRBD2 identical over 7 bases. V was pared by 5 bases and J by 3 bases, with 9 bases of the junction left unmatched. Germline CDR1 and CDR2: SGHTA and FQGTGA. This CDR3 spans 15 amino acids. The full variable domain, completed using reference TRBV7-3 and TRBJ2-5, is GAGVSQTPSNKVTEKGKYVELRCDPISGHTALYWYRQSLGQGPEFLIYFQGTGAADDSGLPNDRFFAVRPEGSVSTLKIQRTERGDSAVYLCASSPYGAGEETQYFGPGTRLLVL.

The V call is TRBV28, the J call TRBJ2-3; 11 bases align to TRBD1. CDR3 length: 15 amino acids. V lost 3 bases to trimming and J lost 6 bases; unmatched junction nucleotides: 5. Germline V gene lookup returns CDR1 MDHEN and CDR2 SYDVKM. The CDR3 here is CASSFRWTGGDTQYF. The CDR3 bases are TGTGCCAGCAGTTTTAGATGGACAGGGGGCGATACGCAGTATTTT.

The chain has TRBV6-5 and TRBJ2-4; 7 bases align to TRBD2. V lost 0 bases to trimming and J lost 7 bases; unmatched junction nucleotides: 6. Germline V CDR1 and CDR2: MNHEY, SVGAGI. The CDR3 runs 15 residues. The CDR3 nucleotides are TGTGCCAGCAGTTACTCGTTCTGGGGGGGGAACATTCAGTACTTC. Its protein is CASSYSFWGGNIQYF.